This T cell receptor beta chain appears in the sequencing data of a study of radiotherapy plus CTLA-4 blockade in lung cancer. This clone has a handful of counts. The antigen is unknown. Profiled with immunoSEQ multiplex PCR; TCRdb holds only in-frame clones, not every one. The table includes tens of thousands of clones, about 80% detected once. Overall study findings and caveats: Expansion of tumor-derived TCR clones was observed in blood after radiotherapy plus ipilimumab. Dynamics of early blood T cell clones, together with interferon-beta, were reportedly the best predictors of response.

Trimming cost V 8 bases and J 5 bases, with 15 bases left between them. The CDR3 has 13 residues. The V gene's germline CDR1 is LNHDA and CDR2 SQIVND (reference sequence). The V call is TRBV19, the J call TRBJ1-2, with D possibly matching TRBD1 (5 bases). The TCR originated in a human donor with non-small cell lung cancer who had a complete response to radiotherapy plus ipilimumab. Specimen: peripheral blood, collected from a patient treated with radiotherapy plus ipilimumab. CDR3 protein: CASRIQGSYGYTF. In nucleotides, the CDR3 is TGTGCCAGTCGGATCCAGGGTAGTTATGGCTACACCTTC.